The 18 T cell receptor beta chains given below trace back to one sample, sequenced in a study of graft-versus-host responses after intestinal transplantation. Antigens for these TCRs are unknown. The repertoire was sequenced with immunoSEQ multiplex PCR; TCRdb's copy has only in-frame clones and lacks some. The sample carries about 96,000 clones, 92% recorded once. Sequencing was performed on unstimulated CD4+ T cells sorted from spleen or lymph node cells, taken before intestinal transplant. The receptors were sampled from a human donor who received an intestinal transplant.

This clone is a singleton in its sample. V is TRBV28 and J is TRBJ2-7; D perhaps matches TRBD1 (5 bases). The CDR3 consists of 13 residues. The germline V gene encodes CDR1 MDHEN and CDR2 SYDVKM. The germline V and J ends were trimmed by 5 bases and 2 bases, with 10 bases remaining between them. The DNA for the CDR3 is TGTGCCAGCAGTCCACAGGCTCCCTACGAGCAGTACTTC. It codes for CASSPQAPYEQYF.

The V and J genes are TRBV5-1 and TRBJ2-7; 8 bases match TRBD1. With 0 bases clipped from V and 7 bases from J, the junction kept 6 bases outside the gene matches. Germline CDR1 reads SGHRS; CDR2 reads YFSETQ. The CDR3 length is 14 residues. The CDR3 region has the DNA TGCGCCAGCAGCTTGGCAGGGGGCGAGGAAGAGCAGTACTTC. Protein product: CASSLAGGEEEQYF.

The chain links TRBV2 to TRBJ1-6, with TRBD1 as a possible D gene (6 bases). Germline CDR1 SNHLY, CDR2 FYNNEI. The CDR3 length is 14 residues. V lost 2 bases and J 7 bases, leaving 9 bases between the germline ends. CDR3 nucleotide sequence: TGTGCCAGCAGTGAAACAGGGAGAAATTCACCCCTCCACTTT. Amino acid sequence: CASSETGRNSPLHF.

V is TRBV12-5 and J is TRBJ1-5; perhaps TRBD1 as D (6 bases). Per the germline V gene, CDR1 is LGHNT and CDR2 is FRNRAP. Trimming shortened V by 6 bases and J by 4 bases, and 13 bases separated the two germline ends. This CDR3 is built from 14 residues. Written as DNA, the CDR3 is TGTGCTAGTGGCCCGGGACAAAGGAATCAGCCCCAGCATTTT. Translating it yields CASGPGQRNQPQHF.

The chain employs TRBV7-9 and TRBJ1-1; D gene uncertain. Germline loops: CDR1 SEHNR, CDR2 FQNEAQ (reference sequence). The ends were cut back, 5 bases at V and 8 bases at J, with 12 bases in the middle. The CDR3 consists of 12 residues. DNA of the CDR3: TGTGCCAGCAGCAGCCCTCCCGGGGAAGCTTTCTTT. This gives the protein CASSSPPGEAFF.

The chain carries TRBV4-1 and TRBJ2-1; TRBD2 agrees at 8 bases. The CDR3 totals 17 residues. The germline gives CDR1 MGHRA, CDR2 YSYEKL. Germline trimming cut 0 bases from V and 5 bases from J; bases unmatched to any gene: 9. The CDR3 protein is CASSQDPSGGVNNEQFF. The CDR3 DNA sequence: TGCGCCAGCAGCCAAGACCCAAGCGGGGGAGTAAACAATGAGCAGTTCTTC.

For the CDR3, the DNA is TGTGCCACCAGCAGAGTGGGCGGGAGTGTATCCAATGAGCAGTTCTTC. Its translation: CATSRVGGSVSNEQFF. The J gene is TRBJ2-1, the V gene TRBV15, with 7 positions matching TRBD2. With V trimmed by 1 base and J by 6 bases, 9 bases remained unmatched. Per the germline V gene, CDR1 is LNHNV and CDR2 is YYDKDF (reference sequence). This CDR3 is built from 16 residues.

V and J are TRBV6-5 and TRBJ2-7; 12 positions match TRBD2. The length of the CDR3 is 14 residues. Germline V gene data show CDR1 as MNHEY and CDR2 as SVGAGI. V trimming: 7 bases; J trimming: 3 bases; junction bases outside the gene matches: 4. The CDR3: CASKTSGRNYEQYF. The CDR3 DNA reads TGTGCCAGCAAAACTAGCGGGAGGAACTACGAGCAGTACTTC.

The chain combines TRBV4-3 with TRBJ1-1; D is ambiguous. The V gene's germline CDR1 is LGHNA and CDR2 YSLEER. The CDR3 loop spans 16 amino acids. Trimming shortened V by 1 base and J by 4 bases, and 16 bases separated the two germline ends. CDR3 in amino acids: CASSQGRGEGVTEAFF. The DNA of the CDR3 is TGCGCCAGCAGCCAAGGACGAGGAGAAGGTGTCACTGAAGCTTTCTTT.

The chain carries TRBV5-1 and TRBJ2-3, with 11 bases fitting TRBD2. V gave up 5 bases and J gave up 1 base; unmatched junction bases: 3. The germline gives CDR1 SGHRS, CDR2 YFSETQ. The CDR3 sequence is 15 residues long. DNA for the CDR3: TGCGCCAGCAGTCCGGGACTAGCGGGCACAGATACGCAGTATTTT. It encodes CASSPGLAGTDTQYF.

The V call is TRBV30, the J call TRBJ1-6; 9 nucleotides align to TRBD1. V was clipped by 5 bases and J by 7 bases; unmatched bases: 6. The CDR3 consists of 14 residues. The germline V gene encodes CDR1 GTSNPN and CDR2 SVGIG (reference sequence). The CDR3 is CAWEGDRDNSPLHF. DNA for the CDR3: TGTGCCTGGGAGGGGGACAGGGACAATTCACCCCTCCACTTT.

This sequence joins TRBV11-1 and TRBJ1-6; 8 bases agree with TRBD1. CDR3 length: 15 amino acids. Germline V lookup: CDR1 SGHAT, CDR2 FQDESV (reference sequence). V shed 2 bases, J shed 6 bases, and the junction held 3 bases outside the gene matches. The CDR3 DNA follows: TGTGCCAGCAGCTTACAGGGGGCCAGTAATTCACCCCTCCACTTT. Protein: CASSLQGASNSPLHF.

V gene TRBV5-1 combines with J gene TRBJ2-1, with a weak D call TRBD2 (7 bases). Germline V gene sequence: CDR1 SGHRS, CDR2 YFSETQ. The CDR3 is 16 residues long. Trimming pared 1 base from V and 5 bases from J, leaving 16 bases between. The CDR3 DNA reads TGCGCCAGCAGCTTGACGACAGGAGCGGGAAACAATGAGCAGTTCTTC. Its protein is CASSLTTGAGNNEQFF.

The chain has TRBV6-5 and TRBJ1-5, with 9 bases lining up with TRBD1. The CDR3 has 15 residues. V gave up 6 bases and J gave up 4 bases; unmatched junction bases: 7. From germline, CDR1 is MNHEY and CDR2 SVGAGI. CDR3 nucleotide sequence: TGTGCCAGCAGGGAAAGGACAGGGGTAAATCAGCCCCAGCATTTT. Amino acids: CASRERTGVNQPQHF.

The J gene is TRBJ2-7, the V gene TRBV5-8; the D gene is possibly TRBD1 (5 bases). Germline V gene sequence: CDR1 SGHTS, CDR2 YDEGEE. CDR3 size: 15 residues. Trimming took 0 bases from V and 2 from J, leaving 12 bases between them. The CDR3 reads CASSLELGRAYEQYF. The CDR3 nucleotides read TGTGCCAGCAGCTTGGAGTTGGGGCGCGCCTACGAGCAGTACTTC.

This clone was found once. The chain is built from TRBV30 and TRBJ2-7, with D unresolved. V shed 0 bases and J shed 3 bases, with 9 bases lying between them. The CDR3 runs 13 residues. Germline V gene data show CDR1 as GTSNPN and CDR2 as SVGIG (reference sequence). The DNA for the CDR3 is TGTGCCTGGAGTGTAAACCGGTACTACGAGCAGTACTTC. As protein: CAWSVNRYYEQYF. Based on the CDR3 plus reference TRBV30 and TRBJ2-7, the full variable domain is SQTIHQWPATLVQPVGSPLSLECTVEGTSNPNLYWYRQAAGRGLQLLFYSVGIGQISSEVPQNLSASRPQDRQFILSSKKLLLSDSGFYLCAWSVNRYYEQYFGPGTRLTVT.

This chain uses TRBV9 with TRBJ2-1, with D unclear. This CDR3 contains 15 residues. Germline assignment: CDR1 SGDLS and CDR2 YYNGEE. V gave up 4 bases and J gave up 5 bases, with 16 bases separating them. In DNA form, the CDR3 reads TGTGCCAGCAGCAACCGGGTTCGTACGAACAATGAGCAGTTCTTC. Residues: CASSNRVRTNNEQFF.

This rearrangement joins TRBV5-1 to TRBJ2-2, with TRBD1 identical over 7 bases. The CDR3 is 13 residues long. Germline-derived CDR1 and CDR2 are SGHRS and YFSETQ. J lost 6 bases, V lost 2 bases, and 1 base had no gene match. This CDR3 reads CASSFDRAGELFF. CDR3 bases: TGCGCCAGCAGCTTCGACAGGGCCGGGGAGCTGTTTTTT.